The entry below describes one T cell receptor (beta chain). Its target is not known. Donors consisted of healthy bone marrow donors. This entry belongs to a study of cytomegalovirus exposure and HLA in healthy donors. Study-wide results and caveats: Previously analyzed data showed that most TCR beta V segments were productive at a frequency of about 87% or about 30%.

PCR was performed using 60 Vbeta and 13 Jbeta primers. Profiled with immunoSEQ multiplex PCR; TCRdb holds only in-frame clones, not every one. The table records 40,000 to 45,000 clones, roughly half of them present only once. The CDR3 has 16 residues. In germline, CDR1 is LGHNA, CDR2 YNFKEQ. Deletions cut 5 bases from V and 0 bases from J, with 16 bases between. J is TRBJ1-1 and V is TRBV4-2; TRBD1 is a possible D gene (6 bases). Sequencing was done on a sample of PBMCs. The TCR was taken from a human donor in good health. DNA for the CDR3: TGTGCCAGCAGCTCTACCTCGAGGGGGATGAACACTGAAGCTTTCTTT. Its protein is CASSSTSRGMNTEAFF.